A selection of T cell receptor beta chains follows, all from one sample in a study of OX40 agonist ivuxolimab in advanced cancers. TCRdb keeps only in-frame clones here, not all; method: immunoSEQ multiplex PCR. The sample includes about 100,000 clones, 90% to 95% of them seen just once. This specimen was CD4+ or CD8+ T cells sorted from blood, taken in a trial of the OX40 agonist ivuxolimab. The receptors were sampled from an adult with an advanced solid tumor such as melanoma, head and neck, liver or kidney cancer. CDR3s include the opening cysteine and the closing phenylalanine or tryptophan. A D gene is named only where the DNA matches it firmly. Expanded clones are given a class, and other clones once, few, many or no size at all.

clone size: -
D gene: -
J gene: TRBJ1-1
V gene: TRBV7-2
CDR3 DNA: TGTGCCAGCAGCTTACCCGGGGAAGCTTTCTTT
CDR3 protein: CASSLPGEAFF

clone size: -
D gene: -
J gene: TRBJ2-1
V gene: TRBV4-2
CDR3 DNA: TGTGCCAGCAGCCAAGCCCCTGCGGATGAGCAGTTCTTC
CDR3 protein: CASSQAPADEQFF

clone size: -
D gene: -
J gene: TRBJ2-3
V gene: TRBV5-6
CDR3 DNA: TGTGCCAGCAGCTTGGATGGCTCACCCCGGGTGGATACGCAGTATTTT
CDR3 protein: CASSLDGSPRVDTQYF

clone size: -
D gene: -
J gene: TRBJ2-1
V gene: TRBV7-8
CDR3 DNA: TGTGCCAGCAGCTTAGGGACAGTAATTGAGCAGTTCTTC
CDR3 protein: CASSLGTVIEQFF

clone size: -
D gene: -
J gene: TRBJ1-1
V gene: TRBV27
CDR3 DNA: TGTGCCAGCAGTTTCGAGATGGGCCTGAACACTGAAGCTTTCTTT
CDR3 protein: CASSFEMGLNTEAFF

clone size: -
D gene: -
J gene: TRBJ2-3
V gene: TRBV29-1
CDR3 DNA: TGCAGCGTTGAATGGGCAGGGAGCGATACGCAGTATTTT
CDR3 protein: CSVEWAGSDTQYF

clone size: few
D gene: -
J gene: TRBJ1-3
V gene: TRBV27
CDR3 DNA: TGTGCCAGCAGCCTCACCCCCTCTGGAAACACCATATATTTT
CDR3 protein: CASSLTPSGNTIYF

clone size: once
D gene: -
J gene: TRBJ1-5
V gene: TRBV27
CDR3 DNA: TGTGCCAGCAGTCCCTCGGGACATCAGCCCCAGCATTTT
CDR3 protein: CASSPSGHQPQHF

clone size: -
D gene: -
J gene: TRBJ1-2
V gene: TRBV6-5
CDR3 DNA: TGTGCCAGCAGTGAAAAGGATGGCTACACCTTC
CDR3 protein: CASSEKDGYTF

clone size: -
D gene: -
J gene: TRBJ2-7
V gene: TRBV12-5
CDR3 DNA: TGTGCTAGTGCCGCTGACTATCGCGGTACCTACGAGCAGTACTTC
CDR3 protein: CASAADYRGTYEQYF

clone size: -
D gene: -
J gene: TRBJ2-5
V gene: TRBV5-5
CDR3 DNA: TGTGCCAGCAGCCCCTACAGGGGAGGAGAGACCCAGTACTTC
CDR3 protein: CASSPYRGGETQYF

clone size: -
D gene: -
J gene: TRBJ1-2
V gene: TRBV27
CDR3 DNA: TGTGCCAGCAGTTCTTCCCCCGACAGCCTCTATGGCTACACCTTC
CDR3 protein: CASSSSPDSLYGYTF

clone size: few
D gene: TRBD1
J gene: TRBJ1-2
V gene: TRBV29-1
CDR3 DNA: TGCAGCGTGACCGCCGGGGACAGGGGGAACTATGGCTACACCTTC
CDR3 protein: CSVTAGDRGNYGYTF

clone size: -
D gene: TRBD2
J gene: TRBJ2-1
V gene: TRBV2
CDR3 DNA: TGTGCCAGCAGTGATAACCTTGGACTAGCTTTATATGAGCAGTTCTTC
CDR3 protein: CASSDNLGLALYEQFF

clone size: -
D gene: TRBD2
J gene: TRBJ2-5
V gene: TRBV28
CDR3 DNA: TGTGCCAGCAGTTTCCTAGCGGGGGGACAAGAGACCCAGTACTTC
CDR3 protein: CASSFLAGGQETQYF

clone size: -
D gene: -
J gene: TRBJ1-1
V gene: TRBV6-1
CDR3 DNA: TGTGCCAGCAGTGGGACAGAAGGGGGGTCTGAAGCTTTCTTT
CDR3 protein: CASSGTEGGSEAFF

clone size: -
D gene: -
J gene: TRBJ1-1
V gene: TRBV19
CDR3 DNA: TGTGCCAGTAGTATTTACGCGGAGGGGGGGACTGAAGCTTTCTTT
CDR3 protein: CASSIYAEGGTEAFF

clone size: -
D gene: TRBD2
J gene: TRBJ2-5
V gene: TRBV2
CDR3 DNA: TGTGCCAGCAGTGTTCTAGCGGAGGGAGAGACCCAGTACTTC
CDR3 protein: CASSVLAEGETQYF

clone size: -
D gene: -
J gene: TRBJ1-3
V gene: TRBV30
CDR3 DNA: TGTGCCTGTGAGTTCCAGTCTGGAAACACCATATATTTT
CDR3 protein: CACEFQSGNTIYF

clone size: -
D gene: -
J gene: TRBJ1-1
V gene: TRBV4-3
CDR3 DNA: TGCGCCAGCAGCCTAAGCAGGATCTCGGGCGAAGCTTTCTTT
CDR3 protein: CASSLSRISGEAFF

clone size: -
D gene: -
J gene: TRBJ1-1
V gene: TRBV20-1
CDR3 DNA: TGCAGTGCACTTCTGAACACTGAAGCTTTCTTT
CDR3 protein: CSALLNTEAFF

clone size: -
D gene: -
J gene: TRBJ2-7
V gene: TRBV27
CDR3 DNA: TGTGCCAGCAGTCCGCCGGGATCCGAGCAGTACTTC
CDR3 protein: CASSPPGSEQYF

clone size: -
D gene: -
J gene: TRBJ2-7
V gene: TRBV5-4
CDR3 DNA: TGTGCCAGCAGCTTGTGGGTACAGGGTTCCTACGAGCAGTACTTC
CDR3 protein: CASSLWVQGSYEQYF